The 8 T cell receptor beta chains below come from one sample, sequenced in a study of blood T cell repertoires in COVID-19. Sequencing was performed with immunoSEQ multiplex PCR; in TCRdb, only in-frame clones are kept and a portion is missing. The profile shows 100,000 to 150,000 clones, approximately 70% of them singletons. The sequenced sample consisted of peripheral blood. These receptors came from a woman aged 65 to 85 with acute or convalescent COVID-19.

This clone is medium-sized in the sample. This CDR3 is CASGSGAPRDFSEQFF. The CDR3 DNA reads as TGTGCCAGCGGCAGCGGCGCCCCCCGCGATTTTTCTGAGCAGTTCTTC. V gene TRBV27 combines with J gene TRBJ2-1; D is perhaps TRBD2 (5 bases). Trimming took off 8 bases at V and 9 bases at J, with 26 bases between the two ends. The V gene's germline CDR1 is MNHEY and CDR2 SMNVEV (reference sequence). The CDR3 extends over 16 amino acids.

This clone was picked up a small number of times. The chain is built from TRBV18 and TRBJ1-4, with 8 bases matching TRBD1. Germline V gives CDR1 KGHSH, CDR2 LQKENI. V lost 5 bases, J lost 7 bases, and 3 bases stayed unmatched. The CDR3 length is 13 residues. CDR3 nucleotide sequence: TGTGCCAGCTCATCGGGACAGGCTGAAAAACTGTTTTTT. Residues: CASSSGQAEKLFF.

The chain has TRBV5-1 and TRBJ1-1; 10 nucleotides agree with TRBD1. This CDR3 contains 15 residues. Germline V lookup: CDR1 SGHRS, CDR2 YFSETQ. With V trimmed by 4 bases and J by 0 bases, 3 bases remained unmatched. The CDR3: CASSSDRGLNTEAFF. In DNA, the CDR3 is TGCGCCAGCAGCAGCGACAGGGGGCTGAACACTGAAGCTTTCTTT.

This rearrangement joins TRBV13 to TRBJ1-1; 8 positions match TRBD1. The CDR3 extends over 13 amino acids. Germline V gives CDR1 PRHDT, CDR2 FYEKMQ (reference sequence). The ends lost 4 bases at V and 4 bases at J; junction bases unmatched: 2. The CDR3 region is CASSYDRGTEAFF. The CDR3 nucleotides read TGTGCCAGCAGCTATGACAGGGGCACTGAAGCTTTCTTT. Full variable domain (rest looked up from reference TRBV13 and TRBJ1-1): AAGVIQSPRHLIKEKRETATLKCYPIPRHDTVYWYQQGPGQDPQFLISFYEKMQSDKGSIPDRFSAQQFSDYHSELNMSSLELGDSALYFCASSYDRGTEAFFGQGTRLTVV.

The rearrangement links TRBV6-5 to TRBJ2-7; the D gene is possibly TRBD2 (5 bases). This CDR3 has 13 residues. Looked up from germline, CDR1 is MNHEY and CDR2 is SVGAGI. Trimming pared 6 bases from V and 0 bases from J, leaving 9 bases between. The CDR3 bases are TGTGCCAGCAGGCGGGCCAGCTCCTACGAGCAGTACTTC. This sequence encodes CASRRASSYEQYF.

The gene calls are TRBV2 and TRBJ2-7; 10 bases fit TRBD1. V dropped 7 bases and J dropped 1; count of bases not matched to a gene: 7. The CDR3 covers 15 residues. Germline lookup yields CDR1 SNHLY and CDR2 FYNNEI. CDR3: CASTRGQGVSYEQYF. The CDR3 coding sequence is TGTGCCAGCACTCGAGGACAGGGGGTTTCCTACGAGCAGTACTTC.

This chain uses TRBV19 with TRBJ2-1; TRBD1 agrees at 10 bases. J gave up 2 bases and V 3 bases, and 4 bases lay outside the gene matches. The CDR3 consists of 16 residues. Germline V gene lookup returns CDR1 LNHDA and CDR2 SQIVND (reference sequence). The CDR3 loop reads CASSILGQGAYNEQFF. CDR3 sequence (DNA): TGTGCCAGTAGTATCCTCGGACAGGGGGCCTACAATGAGCAGTTCTTC.

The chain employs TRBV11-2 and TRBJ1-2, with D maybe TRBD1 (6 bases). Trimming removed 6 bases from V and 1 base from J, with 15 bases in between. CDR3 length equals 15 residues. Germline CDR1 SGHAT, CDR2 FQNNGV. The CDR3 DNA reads TGTGCCAGCAGAAGAGTGGGACAACATAACTATGGCTACACCTTC. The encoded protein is CASRRVGQHNYGYTF.